This entry lists 8 T cell receptor beta chains sequenced from one sample in a study of shared clonotypes between healthy human individuals. Clones were read by immunoSEQ multiplex PCR, and TCRdb kept only the in-frame ones, dropping some. The table lists about 490,000 clones, around 80% of them singletons. The specimen was PBMCs. The receptors come from a woman aged 35 to 49 in good health. Some clones in this sample may be carry-over from other donors' samples.

Regarding this clone: This could be a read error, since a much larger clone is one nucleotide away. The chain uses TRBV28 and TRBJ2-7; D unresolved. The CDR3 contains 12 residues. Trimming pared 8 bases from V and 0 bases from J, leaving 8 bases between. Looked up from germline, CDR1 is MDHEN and CDR2 is SYDVKM. The CDR3 loop is CASGVLSYEQYF. Written as DNA, the CDR3 is TGTGCCAGCGGTGTCCTCTCCTACGAGCAGTACTTC.

The genes are TRBV2 and TRBJ2-3; 10 nucleotides match TRBD2. CDR1 is SNHLY and CDR2 is FYNNEI in the germline V gene. Trimming at V came to 7 bases and at J to 6 bases, leaving 10 bases not matched to a gene. This CDR3 spans 15 amino acids. The CDR3 sequence: CASTDPSGSWDTQYF. The CDR3, as DNA: TGTGCCAGCACTGACCCTAGCGGGAGTTGGGATACGCAGTATTTT.

V is TRBV29-1 and J is TRBJ2-5, with no clear D. Germline CDR1 is SQVTM and CDR2 is ANQGSEA. V shed 8 bases and J shed 0 bases, with 10 bases lying between them. The CDR3 is made up of 12 amino acids. The CDR3 sequence is CSSWRYQETQYF. The CDR3 DNA reads TGCAGCTCCTGGCGGTACCAAGAGACCCAGTACTTC.

This clone was counted many times. The chain uses TRBV29-1 and TRBJ2-2, with D unclear. Germline CDR1 SQVTM, CDR2 ANQGSEA. The CDR3 loop spans 13 amino acids. Trimming stripped 7 bases from V and 7 bases from J, with 16 bases between. The CDR3 loop reads CSGSEGSGGELFF. The CDR3 bases are TGCAGCGGTAGTGAAGGGTCGGGCGGGGAGCTGTTTTTT.

The chain recombines TRBV28 with TRBJ2-3; 9 bases map to TRBD1. Losses at the gene ends were 5 bases for V and 8 bases for J; bases not matched to a gene: 11. Germline V gene lookup returns CDR1 MDHEN and CDR2 SYDVKM. CDR3 length equals 15 residues. The CDR3, as DNA: TGTGCCAGCAGTCCACAGGGGGCGGGGTACGGTACGCAGTATTTT. Its protein product is CASSPQGAGYGTQYF.

This sequence joins TRBV10-3 and TRBJ2-1, with 7 positions matching TRBD2. Germline V gene lookup returns CDR1 ENHRY and CDR2 SYGVKD. Unmatched junction bases numbered 8, after V lost 7 bases and J lost 2 bases. CDR3 size: 15 residues. In DNA form, the CDR3 reads TGTGCCATCATGGGGGGGAGTGGGACCTACAATGAGCAGTTCTTC. Translated: CAIMGGSGTYNEQFF.

This clone was counted between two and nine times. The same CDR3 arises from other DNA sequences in this sample as well. The chain links TRBV2 to TRBJ2-7; tentatively, D is TRBD2 (7 bases). From germline, CDR1 is SNHLY and CDR2 FYNNEI. V shed 4 bases and J shed 3 bases, with 10 bases lying between them. The CDR3 runs to 13 residues. The CDR3 region is CASSGGGGYEQYF. The CDR3 nucleotides read TGTGCCAGCAGTGGAGGGGGGGGCTACGAGCAGTACTTC. Drawing the rest from reference TRBV2 and TRBJ2-7, the complete variable domain is EPEVTQTPSHQVTQMGQEVILRCVPISNHLYFYWYRQILGQKVEFLVSFYNNEISEKSEIFDDQFSVERPDGSNFTLKIRSTKLEDSAMYFCASSGGGGYEQYFGPGTRLTVT.

This clone came up once. The rearrangement links TRBV10-1 to TRBJ1-5, with TRBD1 as a possible D gene (5 bases). Germline assignment: CDR1 WNHNN and CDR2 SYGVQD (reference sequence). V lost 5 bases to trimming and J lost 8 bases, with 13 bases between them. The CDR3 sequence is 13 residues long. CDR3 amino acids: CASSPGPGKPQHF. Written as DNA, the CDR3 is TGCGCCAGCAGTCCGGGACCAGGAAAGCCCCAGCATTTT.